The T cell receptor beta chain under discussion was sequenced for a study of blood T cell repertoires in COVID-19. Study-wide context: T cells, B-cell-depleted T cells, or PBMCs provided the cDNA or gDNA that served as material.

This clone was counted between two and nine times. Original data processing: Nucleated cell counts were estimated from reference gene primer amplification. Profiling relied on immunoSEQ multiplex PCR, and the TCRdb table lists in-frame clones only, not all of them. The DNA gave D and trimming, while V, J and clone size come from that table. The table lists 200,000 to 250,000 clones, 65% to 85% of them singletons. The CDR3 totals 17 residues. CDR1 and CDR2 from the germline V gene are SGHRS and YFSETQ. Trimming removed 2 bases from V and 6 bases from J, with 20 bases in between. Enrollees, roughly 18 to 89 years old, lived in fewer than 25 US areas.

Input material: PBMCs or T cells enriched from blood (not recorded which). This chain joins TRBV5-1 and TRBJ1-4; tentatively, D is TRBD1 (5 bases). The source of this sequence is a man aged 25 to 40 with acute COVID-19. CDR3 nucleotide sequence: TGCGCCAGCAGCTTAGGCTTTAAACAGGAGTCATATGAAAAACTGTTTTTT. It specifies CASSLGFKQESYEKLFF.